The entry below describes one T cell receptor (beta chain). CDR3 length: 14 residues. The V gene end was trimmed by 6 bases and the J gene end by 0 bases; junction bases not matched to a gene: 3. Germline CDR1 is MNHNY and CDR2 is SVGAGI (reference sequence). Time point of the sample: pre-sensitization, week 0. Described treatment: therapeutic diphenylcyclopropenone sensitization with weekly scalp DPC. TCRdb reanalysed the RACE reads using MiXCR and keeps one entry per CDR3 protein. The sample lists about 120,000 distinct CDR3 sequences; approximately 13% were seen once. This sample stems from a study of human T cells and chemical hapten exposure.

The chain recombines TRBV6-6 with TRBJ2-3, with 7 bases aligning to TRBD1. This clonotype was sampled from a woman under 30 with alopecia areata. Some clones in this sample may be carry-over from other donors' samples. The specimen was whole blood, collected in connection with sensitization to the hapten diphenylcyclopropenone (DPC). The CDR3 nucleotides read TGTGCCAGCAGACAGGGGCCTAGCACAGATACGCAGTATTTT. Translation: CASRQGPSTDTQYF.